One sample yielded the 15 T cell receptor beta chains listed below, sequenced in a study of CD8+ T cells in alopecia areata. As for treatment: oral pan-JAK inhibitor, 5-10 mg twice daily. RNA extraction and reverse transcription yielded cDNA as sequencing template. Method: immunoSEQ multiplex PCR; TCRdb's copy keeps in-frame clones and lacks some. Of fewer than 250,000 clones in the sample, roughly three fifths were seen once. Sequenced material: CD4+ T cells sorted from blood, taken at week 4, from a patient treated with tofacitinib. These TCRs come from a human donor with alopecia areata.

This chain uses TRBV18 with TRBJ2-7; D remains unclear. Trimming took 6 bases from V and 1 from J, leaving 7 bases between them. The CDR3 spans 12 residues. Germline loops: CDR1 KGHSH, CDR2 LQKENI. CDR3 sequence (DNA): TGTGCCAGCTCCGACATTTCCTACGAGCAGTACTTC. It yields the protein CASSDISYEQYF.

This clone was picked up a small number of times. The chain carries TRBV29-1 and TRBJ2-5; D may be TRBD2 (5 bases). Germline V CDR1 and CDR2: SQVTM, ANQGSEA. V lost 6 bases and J lost 2, with 13 bases in between. The CDR3 spans 13 residues. The CDR3 nucleotides are TGCAGCGTGCCCGGGCGGACTCAAGAGACCCAGTACTTC. Protein: CSVPGRTQETQYF.

The J gene is TRBJ1-5, the V gene TRBV29-1; D remains unclear. CDR1 is SQVTM, CDR2 ANQGSEA, per germline. V was shortened by 6 bases and J by 3 bases, with 12 bases between the two germline ends. This CDR3 spans 13 amino acids. CDR3 DNA: TGCAGCGTGGCGGATTGGGTCAATCAGCCCCAGCATTTT. As protein: CSVADWVNQPQHF.

The chain is built from TRBV5-6 and TRBJ1-1; D is unclear. The CDR3 has 14 amino acids. V lost 1 base and J lost 1, with 8 bases in between. Germline V CDR1 and CDR2: SGHDT, YYEEEE. The CDR3 DNA is TGTGCCAGCAGCTTGCCAGCGCCGAACACTGAAGCTTTCTTT. Translated: CASSLPAPNTEAFF.

The V gene is TRBV11-2, the J gene TRBJ2-1; D is possibly TRBD1 (6 bases). The V gene lost 5 bases and the J gene lost 0 bases, with 11 bases spanning the gap. Germline V gene data show CDR1 as SGHAT and CDR2 as FQNNGV. This CDR3 spans 15 amino acids. The CDR3, as DNA: TGTGCCAGCAGCCCGCACAGGGTCTCCTACAATGAGCAGTTCTTC. As protein: CASSPHRVSYNEQFF.

The V call is TRBV4-1, the J call TRBJ2-1; D is unresolved. The V end was cut by 0 bases, the J end by 10 bases, with 13 bases between. From germline, CDR1 is MGHRA and CDR2 YSYEKL. This CDR3 is built from 14 residues. The CDR3 loop reads CASSQETVTREQFF. The CDR3 nucleotides are TGCGCCAGCAGCCAAGAAACCGTGACAAGGGAGCAGTTCTTC.

The rearrangement joins TRBV4-3 to TRBJ2-2, with 7 nucleotides matching TRBD1. Germline V lookup: CDR1 LGHNA, CDR2 YSLEER. V lost 4 bases and J lost 2; bases outside the gene matches: 4. The CDR3 has 15 amino acids. CDR3 sequence reads: CASSLGTANTGELFF. The CDR3 bases are TGCGCCAGCAGCCTCGGGACAGCAAACACCGGGGAGCTGTTTTTT.

This clone was seen only a few times. The rearrangement uses TRBV30 and TRBJ1-1, with D perhaps matching TRBD1 (6 bases). Trimming cost V 0 bases and J 4 bases, with 12 bases left between them. The CDR3 sequence is 14 residues long. Germline assignment: CDR1 GTSNPN and CDR2 SVGIG (reference sequence). CDR3 loop: CAWSVQGSRTEAFF. CDR3 in DNA: TGTGCCTGGAGTGTACAGGGCAGCCGCACTGAAGCTTTCTTT.

In this sample, this clone turned up once. V usage is TRBV2 and J usage is TRBJ1-1; 10 nucleotides line up with TRBD1. Germline CDR1 SNHLY, CDR2 FYNNEI. Trimming took 7 bases from V and 1 from J; bases not matched to a gene: 3. The CDR3 totals 14 residues. CDR3 amino acids: CASTRDRGNTEAFF. The DNA for the CDR3 is TGTGCCAGCACTAGGGACAGGGGGAACACTGAAGCTTTCTTT.

The rearrangement links TRBV5-1 to TRBJ1-1, with D tentatively TRBD1 (5 bases). The V gene's germline CDR1 is SGHRS and CDR2 YFSETQ. This CDR3 comprises 14 residues. V lost 4 bases, J lost 4 bases, and 14 bases lay in between. Written as DNA, the CDR3 is TGCGCCAGCAGCACCAACCCCAGGGTCACTGAAGCTTTCTTT. As protein: CASSTNPRVTEAFF.

This clone occurred once. The V and J genes are TRBV5-4 and TRBJ2-1; no definite D call. CDR1 SGHNT and CDR2 YYREEE come from the germline V gene (reference sequence). Trimming pared 2 bases from V and 2 bases from J, leaving 5 bases between. The CDR3 totals 13 residues. CDR3 in amino acids: CASSLTTYNEQFF. The CDR3, as DNA: TGTGCCAGCAGCTTAACTACCTACAATGAGCAGTTCTTC.

V gene TRBV27 combines with J gene TRBJ1-1, with D unclear. In germline, CDR1 is MNHEY, CDR2 SMNVEV (reference sequence). Trimming left V 10 bases short and J 1 base short, with 16 bases between. The CDR3 sequence is 14 residues long. CDR3 region: CANGEGTANTEAFF. Here the CDR3 DNA reads TGTGCCAATGGGGAGGGAACGGCGAACACTGAAGCTTTCTTT.

The chain joins TRBV9 to TRBJ2-7, with TRBD2 matching over 13 bases. J was trimmed by 5 bases and V by 0 bases; bases with no gene match: 2. CDR3 size: 15 residues. Germline V CDR1 and CDR2: SGDLS, YYNGEE. CDR3 loop: CASSVGGTSGDEQYF. The DNA of the CDR3 is TGTGCCAGCAGCGTAGGGGGGACTAGCGGGGACGAGCAGTACTTC. The variable domain in full, with the rest retrieved from reference TRBV9 and TRBJ2-7, is DSGVTQTPKHLITATGQRVTLRCSPRSGDLSVYWYQQSLDQGLQFLIQYYNGEERAKGNILERFSAQQFPDLHSELNLSSLELGDSALYFCASSVGGTSGDEQYFGPGTRLTVT.

This clone was observed a handful of times. Here the CDR3 DNA reads TGTGCCAGCAGCTTAGCGAAGGGGAGGGCGGGGCAGCCCCAGCATTTT. Translating it yields CASSLAKGRAGQPQHF. The chain links TRBV7-2 to TRBJ1-5; D is perhaps TRBD1 (5 bases). V was pared by 0 bases and J by 7 bases, with 16 bases between. Per the germline V gene, CDR1 is SGHTA and CDR2 is FQGNSA. This CDR3 is 16 amino acids long.

The V gene is TRBV9, the J gene TRBJ2-3; 11 nucleotides match TRBD2. Trimming cost V 2 bases and J 1 base; bases outside gene matches: 9. The CDR3 loop spans 18 amino acids. CDR1 and CDR2 from the germline V gene are SGDLS and YYNGEE. In DNA form, the CDR3 reads TGTGCCAGCAGCGTTAGCCTAGCGGGAGGAGAGGGCACAGATACGCAGTATTTT. Translating gives CASSVSLAGGEGTDTQYF.